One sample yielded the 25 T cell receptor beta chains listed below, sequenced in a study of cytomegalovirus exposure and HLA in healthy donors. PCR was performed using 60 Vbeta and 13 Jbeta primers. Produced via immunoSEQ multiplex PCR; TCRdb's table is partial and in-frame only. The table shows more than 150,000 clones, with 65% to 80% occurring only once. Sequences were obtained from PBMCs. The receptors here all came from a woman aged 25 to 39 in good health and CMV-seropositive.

The CDR3 protein is CASSLRTGYGYTF. The CDR3 region has the DNA TGTGCCAGCAGCTTAAGGACAGGCTATGGCTACACCTTC. This chain connects TRBV7-8 to TRBJ1-2, with 7 bases fitting TRBD1. V lost 2 bases to trimming and J lost 4 bases; unmatched junction nucleotides: 1. From germline, CDR1 is SGHVS and CDR2 FQNEAQ. There are 13 residues in the CDR3.

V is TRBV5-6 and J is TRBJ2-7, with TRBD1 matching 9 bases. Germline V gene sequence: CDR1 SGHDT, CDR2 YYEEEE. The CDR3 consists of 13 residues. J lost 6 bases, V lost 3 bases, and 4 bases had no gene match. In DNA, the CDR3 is TGTGCCAGCAGCTCCGGGACAGGGCGCGAGCAGTACTTC. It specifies CASSSGTGREQYF.

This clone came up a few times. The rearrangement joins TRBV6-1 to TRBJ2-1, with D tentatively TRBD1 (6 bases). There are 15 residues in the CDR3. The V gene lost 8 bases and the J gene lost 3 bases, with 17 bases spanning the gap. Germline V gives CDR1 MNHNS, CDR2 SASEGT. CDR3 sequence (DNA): TGTGCCAGCTCCGAAGGTGCAGGGGACTACAATGAGCAGTTCTTC. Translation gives CASSEGAGDYNEQFF.

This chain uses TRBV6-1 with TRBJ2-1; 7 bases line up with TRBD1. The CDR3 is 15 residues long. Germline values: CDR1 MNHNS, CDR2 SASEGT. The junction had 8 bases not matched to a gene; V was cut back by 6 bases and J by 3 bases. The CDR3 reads CASSLVGQDYNEQFF. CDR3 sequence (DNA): TGTGCCAGCAGCTTGGTCGGACAGGACTACAATGAGCAGTTCTTC.

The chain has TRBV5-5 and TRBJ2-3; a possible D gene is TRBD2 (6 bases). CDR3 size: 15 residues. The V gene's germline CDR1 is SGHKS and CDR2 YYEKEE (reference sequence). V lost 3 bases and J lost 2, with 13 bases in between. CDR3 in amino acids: CASSWGDRFTDTQYF. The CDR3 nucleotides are TGTGCCAGCAGCTGGGGGGACCGTTTCACAGATACGCAGTATTTT.

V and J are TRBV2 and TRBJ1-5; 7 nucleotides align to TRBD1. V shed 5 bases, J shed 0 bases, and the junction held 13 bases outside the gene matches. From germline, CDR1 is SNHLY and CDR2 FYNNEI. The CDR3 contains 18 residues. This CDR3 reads CASSRSDRDRASNQPQHF. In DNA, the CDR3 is TGTGCCAGCAGTCGCAGCGACCGGGACAGAGCTAGCAATCAGCCCCAGCATTTT.

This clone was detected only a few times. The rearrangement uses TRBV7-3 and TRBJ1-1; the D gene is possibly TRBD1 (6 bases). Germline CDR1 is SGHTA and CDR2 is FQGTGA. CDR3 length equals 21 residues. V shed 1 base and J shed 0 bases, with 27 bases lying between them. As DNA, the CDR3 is TGTGCCAGCAGCTTAAAACGGGGGGGCCCGCAGGGTAACGACATGAACACTGAAGCTTTCTTT. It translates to CASSLKRGGPQGNDMNTEAFF.

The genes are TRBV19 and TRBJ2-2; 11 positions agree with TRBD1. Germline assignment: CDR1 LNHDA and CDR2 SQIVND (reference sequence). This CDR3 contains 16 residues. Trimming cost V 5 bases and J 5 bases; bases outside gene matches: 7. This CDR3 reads CASSSPGTGGTGELFF. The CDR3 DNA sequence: TGTGCCAGTAGTTCGCCCGGGACAGGGGGGACCGGGGAGCTGTTTTTT.

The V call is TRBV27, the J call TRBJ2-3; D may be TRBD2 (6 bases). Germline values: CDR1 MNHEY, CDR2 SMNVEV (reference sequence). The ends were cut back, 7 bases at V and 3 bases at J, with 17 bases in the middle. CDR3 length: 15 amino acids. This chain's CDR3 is CASTLVVGGTDTQYF. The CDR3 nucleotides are TGTGCCAGCACCCTCGTGGTAGGAGGGACAGATACGCAGTATTTT.

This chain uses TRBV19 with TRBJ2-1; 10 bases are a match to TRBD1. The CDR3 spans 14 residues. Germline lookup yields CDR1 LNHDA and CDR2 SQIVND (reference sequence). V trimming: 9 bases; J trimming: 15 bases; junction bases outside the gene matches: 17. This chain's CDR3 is CASRLSTGGFRWFF. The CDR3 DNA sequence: TGTGCCAGCCGACTATCGACAGGGGGCTTCCGATGGTTCTTC. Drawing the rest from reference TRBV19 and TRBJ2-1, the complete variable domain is DGGITQSPKYLFRKEGQNVTLSCEQNLNHDAMYWYRQDPGQGLRLIYYSQIVNDFQKGDIAEGYSVSREKKESFPLTVTSAQKNPTAFYLCASRLSTGGFRWFFGPGTRLTVL.

Here the CDR3 reads CASSPRRGSGANVLTF. CDR3 DNA: TGTGCCAGCAGCCCGAGGAGAGGCTCTGGGGCCAACGTCCTGACTTTC. V gene TRBV7-3 combines with J gene TRBJ2-6; D gene ambiguous. V shed 5 bases and J shed 0 bases, with 11 bases lying between them. Germline assignment: CDR1 SGHTA and CDR2 FQGTGA. This CDR3 region has 16 residues.

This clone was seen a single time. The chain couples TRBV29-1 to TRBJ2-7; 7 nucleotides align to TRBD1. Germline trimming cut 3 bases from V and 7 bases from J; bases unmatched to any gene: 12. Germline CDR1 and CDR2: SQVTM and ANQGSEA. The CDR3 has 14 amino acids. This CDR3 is CSVDEGRGRREQYF. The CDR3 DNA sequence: TGCAGCGTTGATGAGGGAAGGGGGCGAAGAGAGCAGTACTTC.

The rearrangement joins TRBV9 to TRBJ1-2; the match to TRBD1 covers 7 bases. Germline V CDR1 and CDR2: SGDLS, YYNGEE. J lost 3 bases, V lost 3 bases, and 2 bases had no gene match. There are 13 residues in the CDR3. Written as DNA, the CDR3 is TGTGCCAGCAGCGCCACAGGGGACTATGGCTACACCTTC. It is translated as CASSATGDYGYTF.

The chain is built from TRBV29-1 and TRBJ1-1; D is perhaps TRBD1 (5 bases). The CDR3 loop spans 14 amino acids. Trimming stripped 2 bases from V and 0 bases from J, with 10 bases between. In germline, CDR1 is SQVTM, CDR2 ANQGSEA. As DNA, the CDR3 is TGCAGCGTTGAAAACAGACAGATGAACACTGAAGCTTTCTTT. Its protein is CSVENRQMNTEAFF.

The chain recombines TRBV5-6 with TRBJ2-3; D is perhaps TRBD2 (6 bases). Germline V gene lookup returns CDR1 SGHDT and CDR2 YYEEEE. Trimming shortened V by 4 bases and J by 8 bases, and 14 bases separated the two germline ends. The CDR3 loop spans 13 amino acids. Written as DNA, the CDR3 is TGTGCCAGCAGCCCGGGGGAAGCGTCTACGCAGTATTTT. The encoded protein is CASSPGEASTQYF. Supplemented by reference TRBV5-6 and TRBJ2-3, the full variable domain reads DAGVTQSPTHLIKTRGQQVTLRCSPKSGHDTVSWYQQALGQGPQFIFQYYEEEERQRGNFPDRFSGHQFPNYSSELNVNALLLGDSALYLCASSPGEASTQYFGPGTRLTVL.

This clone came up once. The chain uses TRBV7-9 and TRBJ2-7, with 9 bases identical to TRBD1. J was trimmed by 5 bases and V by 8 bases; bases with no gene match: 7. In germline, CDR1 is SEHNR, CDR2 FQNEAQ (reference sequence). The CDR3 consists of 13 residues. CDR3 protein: CASGGTGRDEQYF. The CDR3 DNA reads TGTGCCAGCGGGGGGACAGGGAGAGACGAGCAGTACTTC.

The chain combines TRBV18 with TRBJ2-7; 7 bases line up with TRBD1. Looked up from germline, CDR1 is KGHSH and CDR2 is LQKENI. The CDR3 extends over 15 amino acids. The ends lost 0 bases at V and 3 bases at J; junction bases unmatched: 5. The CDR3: CASSPPTGNFYEQYF. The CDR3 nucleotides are TGTGCCAGCTCACCACCGACAGGGAACTTCTACGAGCAGTACTTC.

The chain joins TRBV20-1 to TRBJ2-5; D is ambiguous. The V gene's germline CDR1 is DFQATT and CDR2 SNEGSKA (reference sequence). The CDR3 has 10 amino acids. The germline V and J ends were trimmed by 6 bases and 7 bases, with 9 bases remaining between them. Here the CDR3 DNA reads TGCAGTGCCTATTCGGGGACCCAGTACTTC. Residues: CSAYSGTQYF.

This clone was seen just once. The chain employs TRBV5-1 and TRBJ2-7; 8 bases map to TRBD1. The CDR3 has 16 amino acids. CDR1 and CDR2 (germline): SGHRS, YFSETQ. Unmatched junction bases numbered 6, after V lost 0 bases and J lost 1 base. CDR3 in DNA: TGCGCCAGCAGCTTGGGCTCAGGGGGCGGGTCCTACGAGCAGTACTTC. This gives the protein CASSLGSGGGSYEQYF.

Written as DNA, the CDR3 is TGTGCCAGCTCACCAAGGGGGGGTGAAAAACTGTTTTTT. Residues: CASSPRGGEKLFF. The gene calls are TRBV18 and TRBJ1-4, with D tentatively TRBD1 (6 bases). CDR1 and CDR2 (germline): KGHSH, LQKENI. V lost 2 bases, J lost 7 bases, and 8 bases lay in between. This CDR3 comprises 13 residues.

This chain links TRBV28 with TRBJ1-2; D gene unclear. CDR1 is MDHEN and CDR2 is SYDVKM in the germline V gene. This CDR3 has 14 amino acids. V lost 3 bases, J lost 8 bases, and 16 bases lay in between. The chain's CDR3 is CASSFRRPDLGYTF. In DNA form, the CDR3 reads TGTGCCAGCAGTTTTCGCAGGCCGGATTTGGGCTACACCTTC.

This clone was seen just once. For the CDR3, the DNA is TGTGCCAGCAGCCCTGGGGGGATGAGCACAGATACGCAGTATTTT. It yields the protein CASSPGGMSTDTQYF. This chain uses TRBV7-9 with TRBJ2-3; the D gene is possibly TRBD2 (6 bases). Trimming removed 5 bases at V and 0 bases at J, with 12 bases between. This CDR3 has 15 amino acids. Germline-derived CDR1 and CDR2 are SEHNR and FQNEAQ (reference sequence).

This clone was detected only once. The CDR3 nucleotides are TGCGCCAGCAGCCCTCCCTATAGCGGGGAGACCCAGTACTTC. Translation: CASSPPYSGETQYF. The rearrangement joins TRBV4-1 to TRBJ2-5; 7 bases agree with TRBD2. Trimming took 4 bases from V and 5 from J; bases not matched to a gene: 7. Germline-derived CDR1 and CDR2 are MGHRA and YSYEKL. CDR3 length: 14 residues.

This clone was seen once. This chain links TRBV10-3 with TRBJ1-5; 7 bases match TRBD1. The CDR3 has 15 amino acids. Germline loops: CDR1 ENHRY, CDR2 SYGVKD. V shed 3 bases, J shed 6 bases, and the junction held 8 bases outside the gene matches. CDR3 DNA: TGTGCCATCAGTGAATGGGCAGGGGGAGCTCAGCCCCAGCATTTT. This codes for CAISEWAGGAQPQHF.

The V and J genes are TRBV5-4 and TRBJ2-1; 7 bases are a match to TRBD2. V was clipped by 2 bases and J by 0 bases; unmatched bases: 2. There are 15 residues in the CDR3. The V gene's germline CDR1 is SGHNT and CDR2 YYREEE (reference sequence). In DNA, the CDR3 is TGTGCCAGCAGCTTCGGCGGGGGCTCCTACAATGAGCAGTTCTTC. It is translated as CASSFGGGSYNEQFF.